The 16 T cell receptor beta chains reported below all come from one sample, sequenced in a study (dated by TCRdb to the mid-2010s). The library was produced with 5' RACE. Sequencing was performed on an Illumina MiSeq. TCRdb reran the public reads through fastp at Q25 and MiXCR, keeping productive beta chains. Identical CDR3 proteins give one entry, which carries the most common genes and DNA. The sample table records around 30,000 distinct CDR3 sequences; about 25% of these occur just once. The ten largest clones represent 3.7% of the sample. The sequencing sample was made of naive CD4+ T cells sorted from a lymph node. The meaning of the sample's cell subset or site label: naive CD4+ T cells, CD4+CD45RA+CD25-. The receptors were gathered from a female donor with breast cancer.

The CDR3 reads CASSLVPGVTEAFF. The CDR3 DNA reads TGTGCCAGCAGCCTTGTCCCAGGGGTTACTGAAGCTTTCTTT. This chain links TRBV7-6 with TRBJ1-1; D is perhaps TRBD1 (6 bases). CDR1 and CDR2 (germline): SGHVS, FNYEAQ. The CDR3 is made up of 14 amino acids. The V end lost 5 bases, the J end lost 5 bases, and 15 bases lay between the germline ends.

The gene calls are TRBV4-2 and TRBJ2-3; 13 nucleotides agree with TRBD2. This CDR3 region has 16 residues. From germline, CDR1 is LGHNA and CDR2 YNFKEQ. V was clipped by 5 bases and J by 6 bases; unmatched bases: 8. The CDR3 DNA sequence: TGTGCCAGCAGCGCCTTACTAGCGGGAGGGCGGGATACGCAGTATTTT. Protein: CASSALLAGGRDTQYF.

The chain recombines TRBV28 with TRBJ2-7; D perhaps matches TRBD2 (6 bases). Germline CDR1 reads MDHEN; CDR2 reads SYDVKM. The CDR3 runs to 14 residues. Trimming shortened V by 10 bases and J by 6 bases, and 22 bases separated the two germline ends. CDR3 sequence reads: CATGGRGSPSEQYF. In DNA, the CDR3 is TGTGCCACCGGGGGTAGGGGTAGCCCCTCCGAGCAGTACTTC.

This clonotype was recorded a few times. The chain uses TRBV24-1 and TRBJ2-1; 7 bases are shared with TRBD2. Germline lookup yields CDR1 KGHDR and CDR2 SFDVKD. CDR3 length equals 15 residues. Losses at the gene ends were 5 bases for V and 1 base for J; bases not matched to a gene: 4. CDR3 coding DNA: TGTGCCACCAGTGCCCTAGCGGAATCCTACAATGAGCAGTTCTTC. Amino acids: CATSALAESYNEQFF.

This clonotype was observed a single time. A much more abundant neighbour one base away suggests this may be a read error. This chain connects TRBV6-5 to TRBJ1-1; possible D gene TRBD1, 6 bases. The CDR3 has 15 amino acids. Germline V gene sequence: CDR1 MNHEY, CDR2 SVGAGI. In DNA, the CDR3 is TGTGCCTGCAGATATAGGGACATCGAGAACACTGAAGCTTTCTTT. It yields the protein CACRYRDIENTEAFF.

This clonotype was recorded a few times. The chain links TRBV20-1 to TRBJ2-1; D tentatively fits TRBD1 or TRBD2 (5 bases each). CDR1 is DFQATT and CDR2 is SNEGSKA in the germline V gene (reference sequence). The CDR3 contains 13 residues. CDR3 region: CSARDPTIQEQFF. In nucleotides, the CDR3 is TGCAGCGCCCGGGACCCCACCATACAGGAGCAGTTCTTC.

This clonotype was seen a handful of times. The V call is TRBV27, the J call TRBJ2-1; a weak D match, TRBD2 (5 bases). The V gene's germline CDR1 is MNHEY and CDR2 SMNVEV (reference sequence). The CDR3 sequence is 14 residues long. Trimming cost V 8 bases and J 0 bases, with 11 bases left between them. CDR3 region: CASRGRSSYNEQFF. CDR3 sequence (DNA): TGTGCCAGCCGAGGGCGTAGCTCCTACAATGAGCAGTTCTTC.

The genes are TRBV6-1 and TRBJ2-3; tentative D call: TRBD2 (6 bases). Germline V lookup: CDR1 MNHNS, CDR2 SASEGT. This CDR3 contains 18 residues. V lost 6 bases to trimming and J lost 1 base, with 23 bases between them. CDR3 in amino acids: CASSHKSQGGDRTDTQYF. CDR3 coding DNA: TGTGCCAGCAGCCACAAATCCCAGGGCGGGGATCGCACAGATACGCAGTATTTT.

The gene calls are TRBV24-1 and TRBJ2-1; possible D gene TRBD2, 6 bases. CDR3 length equals 17 residues. Germline CDR1 is KGHDR and CDR2 is SFDVKD. V lost 5 bases, J lost 8 bases, and 24 bases lay in between. The CDR3 region is CATSAQTPGLSAYEQFF. The CDR3 DNA reads as TGTGCCACCAGTGCCCAAACCCCGGGACTTTCGGCGTATGAGCAGTTCTTC.

This clonotype was seen only a few times. The chain links TRBV7-9 to TRBJ2-3, with 7 bases lining up with TRBD2. From germline, CDR1 is SEHNR and CDR2 FQNEAQ (reference sequence). The CDR3 has 15 amino acids. Losses at the gene ends were 1 base for V and 2 bases for J; bases not matched to a gene: 3. CDR3 protein: CASSLDAGATDTQYF. In nucleotides, the CDR3 is TGTGCCAGCAGCTTAGATGCGGGAGCCACAGATACGCAGTATTTT.

The J gene is TRBJ1-6, the V gene TRBV4-1; 11 positions agree with TRBD1. Germline values: CDR1 MGHRA, CDR2 YSYEKL. J gave up 9 bases and V 0 bases, and 4 bases lay outside the gene matches. The length of the CDR3 is 16 residues. The CDR3 sequence: CASSQEGTGGSSPLHF. For the CDR3, the DNA is TGCGCCAGCAGCCAAGAAGGGACAGGGGGTTCTTCACCCCTCCACTTT.

This clonotype appeared a few times. The chain carries TRBV6-5 and TRBJ2-1; 7 bases match TRBD2. CDR1 and CDR2 from the germline V gene are MNHEY and SVGAGI. CDR3 length: 14 amino acids. The ends lost 5 bases at V and 8 bases at J; junction bases unmatched: 9. CDR3 loop: CASSQTNRGDEQFF. The CDR3 DNA is TGTGCCAGCAGTCAGACCAACCGGGGGGATGAGCAGTTCTTC.

The chain joins TRBV6-5 to TRBJ2-7, with D hard to call. Germline lookup yields CDR1 MNHEY and CDR2 SVGAGI. This CDR3 has 13 amino acids. V lost 4 bases and J lost 3, with 10 bases in between. CDR3 DNA sequence: TGTGCCAGCAGTTCAAGGACCAGCTACGAGCAGTACTTC. Amino acids: CASSSRTSYEQYF.

The chain recombines TRBV24-1 with TRBJ2-3; no clear D. The CDR3 contains 16 residues. Germline lookup yields CDR1 KGHDR and CDR2 SFDVKD. Trimming removed 1 base from V and 2 bases from J, with 12 bases in between. CDR3 amino acids: CATSDFSRSSTDTQYF. CDR3 bases: TGTGCCACCAGTGATTTCTCCAGGTCCTCCACAGATACGCAGTATTTT.

V usage is TRBV29-1 and J usage is TRBJ2-5; D ambiguous. This CDR3 is built from 12 residues. Trimming removed 6 bases at V and 6 bases at J, with 14 bases between. Germline CDR1 is SQVTM and CDR2 is ANQGSEA. For the CDR3, the DNA is TGCAGCGTGAAACTACGGAAAAAGACCCAGTACTTC. This encodes CSVKLRKKTQYF.

This clonotype appeared once. This chain connects TRBV20-1 to TRBJ1-6; 9 nucleotides line up with TRBD1. The CDR3 is made up of 13 amino acids. V trimming: 5 bases; J trimming: 9 bases; junction bases outside the gene matches: 5. Germline V gene data show CDR1 as DFQATT and CDR2 as SNEGSKA (reference sequence). The CDR3 is CSAPDRGFSPLHF. DNA for the CDR3: TGCAGTGCTCCGGACAGGGGATTTTCACCCCTCCACTTT.